Each of the 11 T cell receptor beta chains below was sequenced from the same sample in a study of blood T cells in healthy people across ages. Combining a sample-barcoded 5' primer with a J-beta primer mix, a second PCR ran for roughly 7 to 12 cycles. TCRdb processed the 5' RACE reads anew with MiXCR; each CDR3 protein has one entry. The sample includes about 1.8 million distinct CDR3 sequences, about 50% of them seen just once. Sequences were obtained from blood. The receptors originated from a middle-aged woman in good health.

The CDR3 DNA reads TGTGCCAGCAGCCGAAACCAGGACGTTTATCAGCCCCAGCATTTT. It yields the protein CASSRNQDVYQPQHF. This chain links TRBV4-2 with TRBJ1-5; no firm D call. Looked up from germline, CDR1 is LGHNA and CDR2 is YNFKEQ. CDR3 size: 15 residues. The V end was cut by 4 bases, the J end by 5 bases, with 15 bases between.

This clonotype was seen only a few times. J is TRBJ2-1 and V is TRBV10-3; TRBD2 matches 9 bases. The CDR3 length is 15 residues. Germline CDR1 and CDR2: ENHRY and SYGVKD. V dropped 8 bases and J dropped 9; count of bases not matched to a gene: 14. CDR3 region: CAIGSPGTSMGEQFF. CDR3 nucleotide sequence: TGTGCCATCGGGTCTCCCGGGACTAGCATGGGTGAGCAGTTCTTC.

The J gene is TRBJ1-4, the V gene TRBV6-2 or TRBV6-3; D remains unclear. This CDR3 has 15 amino acids. The V and J ends lost 6 bases and 8 bases respectively, with 19 bases between them. From germline, CDR1 is MNHEY and CDR2 SVGEGT. The CDR3: CASRIPGRPSEKLFF. CDR3 in DNA: TGTGCCAGCAGGATTCCAGGACGTCCGAGCGAAAAACTGTTTTTT.

This clonotype has just a few counts. The chain employs TRBV20-1 and TRBJ2-1, with D possibly matching TRBD1 (5 bases). The CDR3 is 13 residues long. The germline CDR1 and CDR2 sequences are DFQATT and SNEGSKA (reference sequence). Trimming left V 6 bases short and J 3 bases short, with 12 bases between. CDR3 in DNA: TGCAGTGCCGAGTCCGACAGCTACAATGAGCAGTTCTTC. Encoded protein: CSAESDSYNEQFF.

This clonotype has a single count. The chain recombines TRBV7-2 with TRBJ2-5, with D perhaps matching TRBD2 (7 bases). V lost 3 bases to trimming and J lost 4 bases, with 18 bases between them. The germline CDR1 and CDR2 sequences are SGHTA and FQGNSA. This CDR3 contains 16 residues. The CDR3 sequence is CASSFLGAAGAETQYF. The CDR3 DNA is TGTGCCAGCAGCTTTCTGGGTGCGGCGGGGGCAGAGACCCAGTACTTC. Full variable domain (rest looked up from reference TRBV7-2 and TRBJ2-5): GAGVSQSPSNKVTEKGKDVELRCDPISGHTALYWYRQSLGQGLEFLIYFQGNSAPDKSGLPSDRFSAERTGGSVSTLTIQRTQQEDSAVYLCASSFLGAAGAETQYFGPGTRLLVL.

This chain uses TRBV6-5 with TRBJ2-1; 9 nucleotides agree with TRBD1. This CDR3 is built from 16 residues. Germline V gene sequence: CDR1 MNHEY, CDR2 SVGAGI. The junction had 5 bases not matched to a gene; V was cut back by 5 bases and J by 0 bases. CDR3 bases: TGTGCCAGCAGTACCAGGACAGGGGTCTCCTACAATGAGCAGTTCTTC. It codes for CASSTRTGVSYNEQFF.

This clonotype was detected only once. The rearrangement uses TRBV4-3 and TRBJ1-4; 8 positions match TRBD1. The V segment lost 2 bases and the J segment 7 bases; nucleotides outside the gene matches: 12. The CDR3 loop spans 17 amino acids. The germline CDR1 and CDR2 sequences are LGHNA and YSLEER. CDR3 sequence (DNA): TGCGCCAGCAGCCAATTCTTATGGACAGGGTCTGGTGAAAAACTGTTTTTT. Protein sequence: CASSQFLWTGSGEKLFF.

V and J are TRBV20-1 and TRBJ2-5; the match to TRBD2 covers 8 bases. V lost 1 base and J lost 11; bases outside the gene matches: 18. The CDR3 sequence is 16 residues long. Germline CDR1 reads DFQATT; CDR2 reads SNEGSKA (reference sequence). This chain's CDR3 is CSARALGAGDHNEQYF. For the CDR3, the DNA is TGCAGTGCTAGAGCCCTAGGAGCGGGGGACCACAATGAGCAGTACTTC.

This rearrangement joins TRBV7-6 to TRBJ2-6; TRBD2 might be the D (5 bases). The CDR3 is 17 residues long. The germline V gene encodes CDR1 SGHVS and CDR2 FNYEAQ. Trimming cost V 2 bases and J 0 bases, with 11 bases left between them. The CDR3 loop reads CASSLREMISGANVLTF. The CDR3 DNA is TGTGCCAGCAGCTTAAGGGAGATGATCTCTGGGGCCAACGTCCTGACTTTC.

The V and J genes are TRBV24-1 and TRBJ2-1, with no clear D. CDR1 is KGHDR, CDR2 SFDVKD, per germline. V lost 4 bases to trimming and J lost 3 bases, with 6 bases between them. The CDR3 extends over 13 amino acids. CDR3 loop: CATSERGYNEQFF. CDR3 sequence (DNA): TGTGCCACCAGTGAAAGAGGCTACAATGAGCAGTTCTTC.

The table lists this clonotype with a few counts. This chain links TRBV4-1 with TRBJ2-3; TRBD1 matches 7 bases. There are 16 residues in the CDR3. Germline V lookup: CDR1 MGHRA, CDR2 YSYEKL. Germline trimming cut 4 bases from V and 6 bases from J; bases unmatched to any gene: 13. The DNA for the CDR3 is TGCGCCAGCAGCCTTAAAGACAGGGATGTTTCGGATACGCAGTATTTT. Translation gives CASSLKDRDVSDTQYF.